Listed here is a single T cell receptor (beta chain). V was clipped by 3 bases and J by 3 bases, with 14 bases between them. Germline lookup yields CDR1 MGHDK and CDR2 SYGVNS. The CDR3 contains 16 residues. The entry originates in a study of shared clonotypes between healthy human individuals. Assay used: immunoSEQ multiplex PCR; TCRdb lists only in-frame clones, some missing. Of roughly 810,000 clones listed, about 96% are singletons. Naive CD8 cells were CD45RO-negative, positively selected for CCR7, excluding terminally differentiated effector memory CD45RA+ cells. The TCR comes from a man in his thirties or forties in good health. V and J are TRBV25-1 and TRBJ1-4, with a weak D call TRBD1 (5 bases). Sequenced sample: naive CD8+ T cells sorted from blood. Here the CDR3 reads CASSDVVGTANEKLFF. In DNA, the CDR3 is TGTGCCAGCAGTGATGTGGTTGGGACGGCTAATGAAAAACTGTTTTTT.